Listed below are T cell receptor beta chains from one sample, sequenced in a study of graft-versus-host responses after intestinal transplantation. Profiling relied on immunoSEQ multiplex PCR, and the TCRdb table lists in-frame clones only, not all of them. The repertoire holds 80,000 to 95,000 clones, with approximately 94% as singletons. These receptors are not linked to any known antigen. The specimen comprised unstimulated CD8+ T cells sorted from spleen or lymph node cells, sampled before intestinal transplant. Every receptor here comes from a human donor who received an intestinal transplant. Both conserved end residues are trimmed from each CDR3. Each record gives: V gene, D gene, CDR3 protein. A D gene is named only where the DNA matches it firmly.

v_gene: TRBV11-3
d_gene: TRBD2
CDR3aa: ASWENHAGGSNEQF

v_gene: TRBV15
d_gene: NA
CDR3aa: ATSTWTGKIPYEQY

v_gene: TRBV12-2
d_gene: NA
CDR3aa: ASRLGGWGQGEDYGYT

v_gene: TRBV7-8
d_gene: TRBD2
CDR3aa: ASRTTSGGVDTQY

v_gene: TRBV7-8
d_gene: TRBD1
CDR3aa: ASSFTGVVNTEAF

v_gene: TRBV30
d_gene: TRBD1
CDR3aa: AWGESGQAYEQY

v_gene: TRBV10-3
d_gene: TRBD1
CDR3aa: AIRPTGGLEAF

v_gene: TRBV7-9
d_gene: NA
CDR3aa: ASRFGLEETQY

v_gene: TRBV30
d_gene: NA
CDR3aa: AWEGGDDTQY

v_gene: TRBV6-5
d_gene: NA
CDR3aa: ASSYSAAAALYEQY

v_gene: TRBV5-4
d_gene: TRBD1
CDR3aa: ASSQTGLRDGYT

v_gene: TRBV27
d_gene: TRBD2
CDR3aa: ASSYLAGGLTDTQY

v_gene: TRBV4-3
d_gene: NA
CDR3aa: ASSQDQFEGSTDTQY

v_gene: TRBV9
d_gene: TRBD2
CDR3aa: ASSLPIAGATTDTQY

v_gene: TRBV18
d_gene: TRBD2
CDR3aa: ASSPVSGITSTDTQY

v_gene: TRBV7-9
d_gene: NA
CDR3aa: ASRPGERDTEAF

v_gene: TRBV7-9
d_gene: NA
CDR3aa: ASSLRGGSSYNEQF

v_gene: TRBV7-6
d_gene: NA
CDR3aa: ASSLVGDSSSQPQH

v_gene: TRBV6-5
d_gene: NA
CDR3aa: ASSSWESETQY

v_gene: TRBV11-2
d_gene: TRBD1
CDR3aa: ASSIGQESNQPQH

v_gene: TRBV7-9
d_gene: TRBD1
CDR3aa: ASSSPGQGLYEQY

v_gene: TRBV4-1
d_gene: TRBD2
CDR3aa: ASSQFGVAGGGETQY

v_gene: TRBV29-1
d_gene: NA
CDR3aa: SVELGPSTDTQY

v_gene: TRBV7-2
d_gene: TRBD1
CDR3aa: ASSTTTGGPNTEAF

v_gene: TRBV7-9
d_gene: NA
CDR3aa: ACGSNQPQH

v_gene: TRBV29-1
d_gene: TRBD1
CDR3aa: SGDRNNEQF

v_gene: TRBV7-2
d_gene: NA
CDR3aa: ASSLAGVWSETQY

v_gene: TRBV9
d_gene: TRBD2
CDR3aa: ASSFQRGGKEADTQY

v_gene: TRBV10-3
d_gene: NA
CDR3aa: AISEHPTGTTEAF

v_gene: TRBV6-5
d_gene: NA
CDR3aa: ASSYSRQGSYEQY

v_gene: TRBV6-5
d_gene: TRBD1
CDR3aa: ASSRTGGNQPQH

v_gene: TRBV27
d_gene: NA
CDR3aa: ASTGGAPAYNEQF

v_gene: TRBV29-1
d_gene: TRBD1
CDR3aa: SVPGQISEAF

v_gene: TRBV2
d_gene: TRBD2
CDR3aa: ASSEGSSGDHYEQY

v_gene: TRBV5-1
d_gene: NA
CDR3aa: ASSLEMTAYEQY

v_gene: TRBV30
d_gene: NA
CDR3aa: AWTGNPSYEQY

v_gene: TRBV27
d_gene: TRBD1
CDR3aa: ASSWGQGIQPQH

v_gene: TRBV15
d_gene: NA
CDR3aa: ATSRTTGNSPLH

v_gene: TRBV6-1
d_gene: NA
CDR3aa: ASSGGWGGGEKLF

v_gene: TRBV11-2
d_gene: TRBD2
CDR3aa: ASSSTGLADNTDTQY

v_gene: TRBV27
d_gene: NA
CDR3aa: ASSSLTGLSTGELF

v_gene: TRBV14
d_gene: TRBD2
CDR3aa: ASSQDASGDSYNEQF

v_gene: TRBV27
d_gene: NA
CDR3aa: ASSSADTGELF

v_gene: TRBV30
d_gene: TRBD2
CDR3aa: AWSNSGGADEQF

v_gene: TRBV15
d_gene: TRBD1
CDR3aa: ATSREPDRVETQY

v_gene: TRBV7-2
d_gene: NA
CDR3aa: ASSEWGVAEQQETQY